This T cell receptor beta chain was captured by sequencing in a study of OX40 agonist ivuxolimab in advanced cancers. Background on the study: Every 2 weeks, ivuxolimab was infused into the patients intravenously at between 0.01 and 10 mg/kg. Averaging around 60 years in age, with a range of 23 to 79, the cohort was about 86% male. One hepatocellular carcinoma and a couple of cutaneous melanoma patients partially responded. Study-level findings and limits: Low normalized T-cell clonal expansion was also seen in some nonresponders.

J was trimmed by 5 bases and V by 2 bases; bases with no gene match: 10. CDR3 size: 16 residues. Germline assignment: CDR1 SEHNR and CDR2 FQNEAQ (reference sequence). Comment on this clone: The antigen remains undetermined.

Clones were read by immunoSEQ multiplex PCR, and TCRdb kept only the in-frame ones, dropping some. The table includes about 84,000 clones, roughly 82% detected once. Specimen: CD4+ or CD8+ T cells sorted from blood, collected in a trial of the OX40 agonist ivuxolimab. J is TRBJ2-5 and V is TRBV7-9; TRBD2 matches 8 bases. This TCR derives from an adult with an advanced solid tumor such as melanoma, head and neck, liver or kidney cancer. This CDR3 reads CASSLTSGGPGETQYF. The CDR3, as DNA: TGTGCCAGCAGCTTAACAAGCGGGGGCCCCGGGGAGACCCAGTACTTC.